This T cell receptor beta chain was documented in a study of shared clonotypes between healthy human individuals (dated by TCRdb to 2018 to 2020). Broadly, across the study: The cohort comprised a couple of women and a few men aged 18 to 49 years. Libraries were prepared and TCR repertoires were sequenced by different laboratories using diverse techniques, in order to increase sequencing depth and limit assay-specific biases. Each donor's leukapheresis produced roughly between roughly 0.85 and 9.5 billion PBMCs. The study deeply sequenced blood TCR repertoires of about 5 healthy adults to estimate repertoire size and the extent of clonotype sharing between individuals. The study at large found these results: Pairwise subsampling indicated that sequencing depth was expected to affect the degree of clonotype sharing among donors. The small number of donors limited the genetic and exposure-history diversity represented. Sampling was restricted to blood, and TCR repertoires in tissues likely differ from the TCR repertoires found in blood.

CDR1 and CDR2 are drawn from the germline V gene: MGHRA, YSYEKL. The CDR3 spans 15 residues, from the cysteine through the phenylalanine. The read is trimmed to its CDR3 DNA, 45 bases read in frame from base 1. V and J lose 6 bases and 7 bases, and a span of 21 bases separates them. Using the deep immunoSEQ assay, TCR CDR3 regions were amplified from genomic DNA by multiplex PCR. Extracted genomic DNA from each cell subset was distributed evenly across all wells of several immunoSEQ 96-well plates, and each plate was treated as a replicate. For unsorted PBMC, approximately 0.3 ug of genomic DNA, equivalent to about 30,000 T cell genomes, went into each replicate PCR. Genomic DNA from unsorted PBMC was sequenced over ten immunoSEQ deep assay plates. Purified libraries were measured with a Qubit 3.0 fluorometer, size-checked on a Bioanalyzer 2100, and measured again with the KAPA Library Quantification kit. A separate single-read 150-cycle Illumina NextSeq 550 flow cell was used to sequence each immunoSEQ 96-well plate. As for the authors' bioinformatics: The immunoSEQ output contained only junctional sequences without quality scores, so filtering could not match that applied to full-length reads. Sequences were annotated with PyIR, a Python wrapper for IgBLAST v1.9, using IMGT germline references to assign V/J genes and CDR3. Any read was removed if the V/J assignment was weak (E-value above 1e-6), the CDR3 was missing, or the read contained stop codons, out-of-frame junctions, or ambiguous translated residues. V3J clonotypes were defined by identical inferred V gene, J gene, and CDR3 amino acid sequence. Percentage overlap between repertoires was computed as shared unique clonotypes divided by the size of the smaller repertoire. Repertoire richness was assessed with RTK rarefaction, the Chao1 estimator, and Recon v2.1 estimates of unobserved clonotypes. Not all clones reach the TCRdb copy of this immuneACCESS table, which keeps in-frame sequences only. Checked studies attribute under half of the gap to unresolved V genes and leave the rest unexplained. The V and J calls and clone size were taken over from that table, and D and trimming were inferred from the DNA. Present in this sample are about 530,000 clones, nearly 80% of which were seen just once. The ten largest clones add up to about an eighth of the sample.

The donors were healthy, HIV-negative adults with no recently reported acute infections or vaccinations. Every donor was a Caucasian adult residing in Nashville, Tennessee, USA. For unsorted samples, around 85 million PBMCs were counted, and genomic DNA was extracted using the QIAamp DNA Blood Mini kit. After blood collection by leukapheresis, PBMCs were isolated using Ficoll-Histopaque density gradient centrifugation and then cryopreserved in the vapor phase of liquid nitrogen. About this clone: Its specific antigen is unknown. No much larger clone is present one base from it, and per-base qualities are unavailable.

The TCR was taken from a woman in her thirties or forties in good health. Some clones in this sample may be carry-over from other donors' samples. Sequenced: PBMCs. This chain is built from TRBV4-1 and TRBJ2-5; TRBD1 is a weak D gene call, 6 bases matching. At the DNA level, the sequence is TGCGCCAGCAGGGACTGGGCAGGGGCTTTTGGGACCCAGTACTTC. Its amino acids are CASRDWAGAFGTQYF.